Below are 22 T cell receptor beta chains sequenced from a single sample in a study of blood T cells in healthy people across ages. Then a second PCR, running roughly 7 to 12 cycles, was carried out with a sample-barcoded 5' primer and a J-beta primer mix. TCRdb re-called the 5' RACE reads through MiXCR, storing one row per CDR3 protein. The sample contains about 1.8 million distinct CDR3 sequences, approximately 50% of which appear only once. Sequenced: blood. These receptors all stem from a woman between 35 and 50 years old in good health.

This clonotype appeared a few times. The chain carries TRBV20-1 and TRBJ2-5, with D tentatively TRBD1 (6 bases). CDR1 and CDR2 (germline): DFQATT, SNEGSKA (reference sequence). The CDR3 extends over 17 amino acids. V lost 0 bases and J 2 bases, leaving 19 bases between the germline ends. The CDR3 protein is CSARDPRPGHKQETQYF. CDR3 DNA: TGCAGTGCTAGAGATCCCCGACCGGGACACAAACAAGAGACCCAGTACTTC.

This chain connects TRBV6-2 or TRBV6-3 to TRBJ1-2; maybe TRBD1 (6 bases). The V gene lost 5 bases and the J gene lost 4 bases, with 11 bases spanning the gap. The CDR3 contains 13 residues. CDR1 is MNHEY and CDR2 is SVGEGT in the germline V gene. CDR3 DNA sequence: TGTGCCAGCAGTCGGACAGATTTCTATGGCTACACCTTC. It encodes CASSRTDFYGYTF.

This clonotype was found a few times. The chain has TRBV11-1 and TRBJ2-1; 8 nucleotides align to TRBD1. Germline V lookup: CDR1 SGHAT, CDR2 FQDESV (reference sequence). The J segment lost 6 bases and the V segment lost 5 bases, leaving 15 bases of the junction unmatched. The CDR3 contains 17 residues. The CDR3 loop reads CASSRSPTGTGFNEQFF. The CDR3 coding sequence is TGTGCCAGCAGCCGCAGCCCTACCGGGACAGGATTCAATGAGCAGTTCTTC.

This rearrangement joins TRBV12-3 or TRBV12-4 to TRBJ1-5; D might be TRBD1 (6 bases). The CDR3 consists of 13 residues. V shed 7 bases and J shed 6 bases, with 13 bases lying between them. The CDR3, as DNA: TGTGCCAGCACCGGCAGGGGTATTCAGCCCCAGCATTTT. It specifies CASTGRGIQPQHF.

The chain combines TRBV4-1 with TRBJ1-4; D remains unclear. Trimming took 4 bases from V and 4 from J, leaving 10 bases between them. Germline loops: CDR1 MGHRA, CDR2 YSYEKL. This CDR3 region has 14 residues. DNA for the CDR3: TGCGCCAGCAGCCCCCATATGAGTAATGAAAAACTGTTTTTT. Amino acid sequence: CASSPHMSNEKLFF.

This clonotype was counted a few times. V gene TRBV20-1 combines with J gene TRBJ2-3; D is possibly TRBD2 (6 bases). Germline CDR1 DFQATT, CDR2 SNEGSKA (reference sequence). Trimming left V 6 bases short and J 0 bases short, with 16 bases between. The CDR3 sequence is 15 residues long. The chain's CDR3 is CSANRLSGSTDTQYF. CDR3 DNA sequence: TGCAGTGCCAACCGGCTTAGCGGAAGCACAGATACGCAGTATTTT.

The gene calls are TRBV27 and TRBJ2-4; perhaps TRBD2 as D (5 bases). The germline CDR1 and CDR2 sequences are MNHEY and SMNVEV (reference sequence). The CDR3 covers 11 residues. Trimming cost V 10 bases and J 13 bases, with 17 bases left between them. DNA of the CDR3: TGTGCCACGGGGAGAAGCTTGGAGCAGTACTTC. Residues: CATGRSLEQYF.

The J gene is TRBJ2-5, the V gene TRBV7-9; maybe TRBD1 (5 bases). Germline CDR1 reads SEHNR; CDR2 reads FQNEAQ (reference sequence). Between the trimmed V and J ends, which lost 5 bases and 3 bases, there was a span of 10 bases. The CDR3 has 13 residues. For the CDR3, the DNA is TGTGCCAGCAGCACACAGGTTAAAGAGACCCAGTACTTC. This codes for CASSTQVKETQYF.

The chain recombines TRBV4-2 with TRBJ2-1; 13 bases align to TRBD2. The CDR3 covers 21 residues. Germline V gene data show CDR1 as LGHNA and CDR2 as YNFKEQ. Trimming took 0 bases from V and 0 from J; bases not matched to a gene: 11. The CDR3 bases are TGTGCCAGCAGCCAAGATCCAGGACTAGCGGGGGAAGTGAGCTCCTACAATGAGCAGTTCTTC. It yields the protein CASSQDPGLAGEVSSYNEQFF.

This clonotype was seen a few times. The rearrangement links TRBV5-1 to TRBJ2-1, with 14 bases aligning to TRBD2. The J segment lost 6 bases and the V segment lost 3 bases, leaving 14 bases of the junction unmatched. Germline loops: CDR1 SGHRS, CDR2 YFSETQ. The CDR3 covers 19 residues. The CDR3 DNA reads TGCGCCAGCAGCTCCAAGACTAGCGGGGGGGCGGAGGGTCGCAATGAGCAGTTCTTC. Protein sequence: CASSSKTSGGAEGRNEQFF. The full variable domain, its missing parts supplied by reference TRBV5-1 and TRBJ2-1, is KAGVTQTPRYLIKTRGQQVTLSCSPISGHRSVSWYQQTPGQGLQFLFEYFSETQRNKGNFPGRFSGRQFSNSRSEMNVSTLELGDSALYLCASSSKTSGGAEGRNEQFFGPGTRLTVL.

This clonotype has only a few counts. The genes are TRBV7-2 and TRBJ2-5, with D perhaps matching TRBD1 (5 bases). Looked up from germline, CDR1 is SGHTA and CDR2 is FQGNSA. The germline V and J ends were trimmed by 5 bases and 6 bases, with 13 bases remaining between them. The CDR3 runs 13 residues. CDR3 sequence reads: CASSPSSGKTQYF. The CDR3 DNA reads TGTGCCAGCAGCCCCTCCTCAGGGAAGACCCAGTACTTC.

The rearrangement joins TRBV7-3 to TRBJ1-4; 7 bases agree with TRBD1. With 5 bases clipped from V and 7 bases from J, the junction kept 10 bases outside the gene matches. The germline gives CDR1 SGHTA, CDR2 FQGTGA. CDR3 length: 15 residues. This CDR3 is CASSPQGGVGEKLFF. The CDR3 coding sequence is TGTGCCAGCAGCCCTCAAGGGGGCGTGGGTGAAAAACTGTTTTTT.

The chain carries TRBV2 and TRBJ2-3, with D uncertain. The CDR3 runs to 14 residues. Germline lookup yields CDR1 SNHLY and CDR2 FYNNEI. The V gene lost 6 bases and the J gene lost 2 bases, with 12 bases spanning the gap. The DNA for the CDR3 is TGTGCCAGCAGGGCTCTCCATTCCACAGATACGCAGTATTTT. This gives the protein CASRALHSTDTQYF.

V is TRBV7-9 and J is TRBJ2-3, with TRBD2 matching 8 bases. Germline values: CDR1 SEHNR, CDR2 FQNEAQ (reference sequence). The trim removed 4 bases at V and 6 bases at J, leaving 12 bases unmatched. The CDR3 spans 16 residues. In nucleotides, the CDR3 is TGTGCCAGCAGCTCCCCTTCGGGGGGGGAAATCGATACGCAGTATTTT. Amino acid sequence: CASSSPSGGEIDTQYF.

The chain joins TRBV11-2 to TRBJ1-2, with 12 bases fitting TRBD1. CDR1 SGHAT and CDR2 FQNNGV come from the germline V gene. After removal of 3 bases from V and 8 bases from J, the junction contained 10 bases not matched to a gene. CDR3 size: 16 residues. As DNA, the CDR3 is TGTGCCAGCAGCTTCCTTTCGGGACAGGGGGCTTGGGGCTACACCTTC. As protein: CASSFLSGQGAWGYTF.

This sequence joins TRBV28 and TRBJ2-3, with TRBD1 as a possible D gene (6 bases). Germline values: CDR1 MDHEN, CDR2 SYDVKM. This CDR3 has 14 residues. Between the trimmed V and J ends, which lost 6 bases and 3 bases, there was a span of 13 bases. As DNA, the CDR3 is TGTGCCAGCAGGCCCGCAGGGGTGACAGATACGCAGTATTTT. Amino acid sequence: CASRPAGVTDTQYF.

The rearrangement links TRBV2 to TRBJ2-5; perhaps TRBD2 as D (6 bases). The germline V and J ends were trimmed by 4 bases and 3 bases, with 9 bases remaining between them. This CDR3 is 13 amino acids long. CDR1 and CDR2 from the germline V gene are SNHLY and FYNNEI. The CDR3 coding sequence is TGTGCCAGCAGTGCCGGGACTGAAGAGACCCAGTACTTC. Amino acids: CASSAGTEETQYF.

The chain links TRBV4-3 to TRBJ1-2; D remains ambiguous. This CDR3 contains 14 residues. Germline V gene data show CDR1 as LGHNA and CDR2 as YSLEER. Deletions cut 1 base from V and 7 bases from J, with 13 bases between. CDR3 DNA: TGCGCCAGCAGCCAAGTGGCGGGTTCGGGTGGCTACACCTTC. This codes for CASSQVAGSGGYTF.

In its sample, this clonotype was seen a few times. The V and J genes are TRBV25-1 and TRBJ2-3; D gene uncertain. V was pared by 6 bases and J by 1 base, with 14 bases between. The CDR3 loop spans 15 amino acids. Germline V gene data show CDR1 as MGHDK and CDR2 as SYGVNS. The CDR3 coding sequence is TGTGCCAGCAGCAAGAGTCCTCGGGGCACAGATACGCAGTATTTT. Protein product: CASSKSPRGTDTQYF. Full variable domain (missing parts from reference TRBV25-1 and TRBJ2-3): EADIYQTPRYLVIGTGKKITLECSQTMGHDKMYWYQQDPGMELHLIHYSYGVNSTEKGDLSSESTVSRIRTEHFPLTLESARPSHTSQYLCASSKSPRGTDTQYFGPGTRLTVL.

This sequence joins TRBV28 and TRBJ1-5; 8 nucleotides match TRBD1. Losses at the gene ends were 5 bases for V and 3 bases for J; bases not matched to a gene: 3. CDR1 and CDR2 (germline): MDHEN, SYDVKM. The CDR3 sequence is 14 residues long. As DNA, the CDR3 is TGTGCCAGCAGTGGGGACAGGTTCAATCAGCCCCAGCATTTT. Translating it yields CASSGDRFNQPQHF. The entire variable domain, with the rest obtained from reference TRBV28 and TRBJ1-5, is as follows: DVKVTQSSRYLVKRTGEKVFLECVQDMDHENMFWYRQDPGLGLRLIYFSYDVKMKEKGDIPEGYSVSREKKERFSLILESASTNQTSMYLCASSGDRFNQPQHFGDGTRLSIL.

The J gene is TRBJ1-1, the V gene TRBV5-6, with a tentative D call TRBD1 (6 bases). V dropped 4 bases and J dropped 7 bases, with 11 bases sitting between them. Per the germline V gene, CDR1 is SGHDT and CDR2 is YYEEEE. The CDR3 spans 12 residues. CDR3 in DNA: TGTGCCAGCAGCCGAGGACAGTATGAAGCTTTCTTT. It yields the protein CASSRGQYEAFF.

This sequence joins TRBV28 and TRBJ1-4; tentatively, D is TRBD1 (6 bases). This CDR3 contains 13 residues. Trimming removed 6 bases from V and 7 bases from J, with 12 bases in between. Germline CDR1 reads MDHEN; CDR2 reads SYDVKM. The CDR3 is CASRRGGGEKLFF. CDR3 DNA sequence: TGTGCCAGCAGGAGAGGGGGGGGTGAAAAACTGTTTTTT.